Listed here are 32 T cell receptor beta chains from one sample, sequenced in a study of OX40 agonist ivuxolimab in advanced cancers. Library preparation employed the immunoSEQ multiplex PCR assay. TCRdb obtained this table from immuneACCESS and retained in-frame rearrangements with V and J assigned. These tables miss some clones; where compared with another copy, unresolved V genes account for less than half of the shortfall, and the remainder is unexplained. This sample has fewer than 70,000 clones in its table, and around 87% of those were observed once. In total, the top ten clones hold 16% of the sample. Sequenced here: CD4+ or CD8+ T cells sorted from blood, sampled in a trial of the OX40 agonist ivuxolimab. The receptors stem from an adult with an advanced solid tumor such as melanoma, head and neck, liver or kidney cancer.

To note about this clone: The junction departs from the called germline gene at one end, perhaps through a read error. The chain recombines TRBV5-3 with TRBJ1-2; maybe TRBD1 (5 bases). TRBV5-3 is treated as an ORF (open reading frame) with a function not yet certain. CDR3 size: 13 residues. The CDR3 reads CASSLGETGRDTF. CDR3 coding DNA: TGTGCCAGCAGCTTAGGGGAGACGGGGAGGGACACCTTC.

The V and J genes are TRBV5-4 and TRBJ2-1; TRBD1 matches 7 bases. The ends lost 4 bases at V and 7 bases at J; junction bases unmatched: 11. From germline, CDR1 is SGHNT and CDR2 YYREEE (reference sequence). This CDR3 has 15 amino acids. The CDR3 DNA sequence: TGTGCCAGCAGCACACTCACGACAGGGTTAAATGAGCAGTTCTTC. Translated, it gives CASSTLTTGLNEQFF.

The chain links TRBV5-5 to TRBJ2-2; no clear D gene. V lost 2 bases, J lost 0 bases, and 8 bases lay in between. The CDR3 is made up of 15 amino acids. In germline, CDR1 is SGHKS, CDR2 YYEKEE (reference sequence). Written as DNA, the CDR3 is TGTGCCAGCAGCTTTTCGCTTACGAACACCGGGGAGCTGTTTTTT. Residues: CASSFSLTNTGELFF.

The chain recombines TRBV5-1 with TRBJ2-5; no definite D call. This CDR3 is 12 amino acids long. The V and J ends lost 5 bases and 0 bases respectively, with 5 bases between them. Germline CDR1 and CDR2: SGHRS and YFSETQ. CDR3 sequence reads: CASRQDQETQYF. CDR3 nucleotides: TGCGCCAGCAGGCAGGACCAAGAGACCCAGTACTTC.

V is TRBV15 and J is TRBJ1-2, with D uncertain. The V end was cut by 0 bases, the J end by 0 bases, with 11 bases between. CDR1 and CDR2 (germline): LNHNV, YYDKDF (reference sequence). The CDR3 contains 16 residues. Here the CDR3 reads CATSRDGGTANYGYTF. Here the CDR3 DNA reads TGTGCCACCAGCAGAGATGGTGGTACGGCTAACTATGGCTACACCTTC. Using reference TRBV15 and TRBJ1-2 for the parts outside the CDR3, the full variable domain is DAMVIQNPRYQVTQFGKPVTLSCSQTLNHNVMYWYQQKSSQAPKLLFHYYDKDFNNEADTPDNFQSRRPNTSFCFLDIRSPGLGDTAMYLCATSRDGGTANYGYTFGSGTRLTVV.

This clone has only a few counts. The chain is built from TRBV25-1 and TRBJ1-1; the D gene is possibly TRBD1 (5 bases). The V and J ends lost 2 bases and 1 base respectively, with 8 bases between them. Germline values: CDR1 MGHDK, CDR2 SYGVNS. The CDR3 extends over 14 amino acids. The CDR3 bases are TGTGCCAGCAGTGAAGACAGACCGAACACTGAAGCTTTCTTT. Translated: CASSEDRPNTEAFF.

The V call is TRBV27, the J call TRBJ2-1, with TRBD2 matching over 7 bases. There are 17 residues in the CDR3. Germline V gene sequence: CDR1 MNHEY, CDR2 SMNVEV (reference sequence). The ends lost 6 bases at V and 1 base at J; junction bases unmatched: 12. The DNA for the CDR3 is TGTGCCAGCAGCTCCCTATTGTGGGAGGGATCCTACAATGAGCAGTTCTTC. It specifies CASSSLLWEGSYNEQFF.

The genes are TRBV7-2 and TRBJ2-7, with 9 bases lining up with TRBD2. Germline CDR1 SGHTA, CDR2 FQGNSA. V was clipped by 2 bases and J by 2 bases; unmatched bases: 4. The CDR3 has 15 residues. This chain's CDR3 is CASSLSTSGPYEQYF. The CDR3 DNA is TGTGCCAGCAGCTTAAGTACTAGCGGGCCCTACGAGCAGTACTTC.

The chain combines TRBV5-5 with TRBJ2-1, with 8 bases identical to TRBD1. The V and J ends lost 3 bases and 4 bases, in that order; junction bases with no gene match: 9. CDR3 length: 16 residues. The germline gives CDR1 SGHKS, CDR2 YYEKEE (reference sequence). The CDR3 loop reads CASSWAWGTGYNEQFF. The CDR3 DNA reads TGTGCCAGCAGCTGGGCGTGGGGGACAGGATACAATGAGCAGTTCTTC.

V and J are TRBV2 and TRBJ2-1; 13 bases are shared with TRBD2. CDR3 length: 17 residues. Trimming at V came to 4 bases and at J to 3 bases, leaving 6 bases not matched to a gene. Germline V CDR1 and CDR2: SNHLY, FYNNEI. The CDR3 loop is CASSGRLAGGLYNEQFF. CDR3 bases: TGTGCCAGCAGTGGTCGACTAGCGGGAGGCCTCTACAATGAGCAGTTCTTC.

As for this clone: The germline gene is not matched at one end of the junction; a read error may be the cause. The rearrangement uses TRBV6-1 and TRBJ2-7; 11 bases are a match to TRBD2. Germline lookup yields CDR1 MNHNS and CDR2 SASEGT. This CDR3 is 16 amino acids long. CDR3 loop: CAISETGTSGNYEQYF. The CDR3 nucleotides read TGTGCCATCAGTGAGACCGGGACTAGCGGCAACTACGAGCAGTACTTC.

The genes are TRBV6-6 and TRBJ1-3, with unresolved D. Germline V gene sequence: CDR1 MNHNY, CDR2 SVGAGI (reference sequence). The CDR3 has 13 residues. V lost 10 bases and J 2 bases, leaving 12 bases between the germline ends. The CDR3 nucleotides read TGTGCCACCGAGTTGCCGCCTGGAAACACCATATATTTT. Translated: CATELPPGNTIYF.

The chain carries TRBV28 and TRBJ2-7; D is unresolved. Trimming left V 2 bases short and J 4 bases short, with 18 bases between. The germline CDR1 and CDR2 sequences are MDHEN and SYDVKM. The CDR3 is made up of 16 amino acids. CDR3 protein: CASSLSPNSYEYEQYF. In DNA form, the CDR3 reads TGTGCCAGCAGTTTAAGTCCGAACTCTTACGAATACGAGCAGTACTTC.

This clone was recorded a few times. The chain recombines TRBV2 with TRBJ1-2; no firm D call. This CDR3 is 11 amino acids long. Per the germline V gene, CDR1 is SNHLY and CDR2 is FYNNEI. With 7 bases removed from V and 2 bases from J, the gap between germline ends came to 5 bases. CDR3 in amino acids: CASTWNYGYTF. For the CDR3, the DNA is TGTGCCAGCACTTGGAACTATGGCTACACCTTC.

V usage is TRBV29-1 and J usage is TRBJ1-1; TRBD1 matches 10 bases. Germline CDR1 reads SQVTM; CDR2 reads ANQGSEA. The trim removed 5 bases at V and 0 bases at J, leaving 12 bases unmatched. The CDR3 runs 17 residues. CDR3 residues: CSVKRAGQGFVNTEAFF. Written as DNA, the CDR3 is TGCAGCGTTAAACGAGCGGGACAGGGGTTCGTGAACACTGAAGCTTTCTTT.

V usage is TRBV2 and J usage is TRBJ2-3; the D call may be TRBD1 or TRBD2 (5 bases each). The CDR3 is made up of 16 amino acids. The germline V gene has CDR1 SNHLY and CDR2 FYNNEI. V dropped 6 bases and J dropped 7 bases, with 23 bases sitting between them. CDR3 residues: CASRRGAQVPTNTQYF. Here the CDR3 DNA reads TGTGCCAGCAGGAGGGGCGCACAGGTTCCCACGAATACGCAGTATTTT.

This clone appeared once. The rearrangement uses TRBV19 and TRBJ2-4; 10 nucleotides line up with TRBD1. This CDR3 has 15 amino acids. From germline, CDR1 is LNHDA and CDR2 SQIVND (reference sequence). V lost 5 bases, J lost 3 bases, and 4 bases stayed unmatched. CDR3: CASSETGGGKNIQYF. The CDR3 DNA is TGTGCCAGTAGTGAGACAGGGGGCGGCAAAAACATTCAGTACTTC.

CDR3 residues: CASSPGQGDNQPQHF. The DNA of the CDR3 is TGCGCCAGCAGCCCGGGACAGGGGGACAATCAGCCCCAGCATTTT. The chain joins TRBV4-1 to TRBJ1-5, with 11 bases lining up with TRBD1. Germline CDR1 is MGHRA and CDR2 is YSYEKL. Trimming at V came to 4 bases and at J to 3 bases, leaving 2 bases not matched to a gene. This CDR3 contains 15 residues.

CDR3 bases: TGTGCCAGCAGAAAGACAGGGGGCCACGAGCAGTACTTC. Translating it yields CASRKTGGHEQYF. The V and J genes are TRBV5-6 and TRBJ2-7; 10 bases are shared with TRBD1. The junction had 4 bases not matched to a gene; V was cut back by 5 bases and J by 5 bases. CDR3 size: 13 residues. Per the germline V gene, CDR1 is SGHDT and CDR2 is YYEEEE.

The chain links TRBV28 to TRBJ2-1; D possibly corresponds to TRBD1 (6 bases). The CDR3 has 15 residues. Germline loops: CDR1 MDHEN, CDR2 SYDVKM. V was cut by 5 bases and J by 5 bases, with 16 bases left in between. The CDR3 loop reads CASSQGHPEDNEQFF. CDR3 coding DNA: TGTGCCAGCAGTCAGGGGCACCCAGAAGACAATGAGCAGTTCTTC.

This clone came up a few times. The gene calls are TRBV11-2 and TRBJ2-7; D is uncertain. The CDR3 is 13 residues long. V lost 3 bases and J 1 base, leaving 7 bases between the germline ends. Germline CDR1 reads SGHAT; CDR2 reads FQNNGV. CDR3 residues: CASSFLGSYEQYF. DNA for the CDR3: TGTGCCAGCAGCTTCTTGGGGTCCTACGAGCAGTACTTC.

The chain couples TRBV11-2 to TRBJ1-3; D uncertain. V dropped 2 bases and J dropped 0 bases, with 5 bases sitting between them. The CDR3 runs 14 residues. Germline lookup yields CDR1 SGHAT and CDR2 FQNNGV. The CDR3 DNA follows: TGTGCCAGCAGCTTAAGGCTCTCTGGAAACACCATATATTTT. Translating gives CASSLRLSGNTIYF. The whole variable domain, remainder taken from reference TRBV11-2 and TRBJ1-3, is EAGVAQSPRYKIIEKRQSVAFWCNPISGHATLYWYQQILGQGPKLLIQFQNNGVVDDSQLPKDRFSAERLKGVDSTLKIQPAKLEDSAVYLCASSLRLSGNTIYFGEGSWLTVV.

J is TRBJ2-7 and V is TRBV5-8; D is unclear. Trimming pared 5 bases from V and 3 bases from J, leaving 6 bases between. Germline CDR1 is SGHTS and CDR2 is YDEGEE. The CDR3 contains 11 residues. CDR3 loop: CASRSLYEQYF. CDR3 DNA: TGTGCCAGCAGATCCCTCTACGAGCAGTACTTC. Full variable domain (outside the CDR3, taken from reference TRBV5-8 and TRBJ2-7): EAGVTQSPTHLIKTRGQQATLRCSPISGHTSVYWYQQALGLGLQFLLWYDEGEERNRGNFPPRFSGRQFPNYSSELNVNALELEDSALYLCASRSLYEQYFGPGTRLTVT.

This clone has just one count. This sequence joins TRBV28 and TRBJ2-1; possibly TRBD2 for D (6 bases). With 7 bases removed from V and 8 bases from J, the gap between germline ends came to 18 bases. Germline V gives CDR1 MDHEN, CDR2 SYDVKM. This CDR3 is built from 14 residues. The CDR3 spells CASTYRGIRHEQFF. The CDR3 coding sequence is TGTGCCAGCACATACCGCGGGATAAGGCATGAGCAGTTCTTC.

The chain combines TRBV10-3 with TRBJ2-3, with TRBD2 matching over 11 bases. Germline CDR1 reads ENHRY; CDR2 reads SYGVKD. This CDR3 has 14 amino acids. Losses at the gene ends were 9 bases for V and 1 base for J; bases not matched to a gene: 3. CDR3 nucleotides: TGTGCCATACGGGGACTAGCGGGCACAGATACGCAGTATTTT. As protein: CAIRGLAGTDTQYF.

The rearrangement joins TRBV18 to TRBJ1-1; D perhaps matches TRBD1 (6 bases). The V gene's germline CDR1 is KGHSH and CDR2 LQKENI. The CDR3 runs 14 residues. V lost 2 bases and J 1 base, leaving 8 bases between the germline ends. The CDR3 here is CASSPTGQNTEAFF. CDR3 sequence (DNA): TGTGCCAGCTCACCAACGGGACAGAACACTGAAGCTTTCTTT.

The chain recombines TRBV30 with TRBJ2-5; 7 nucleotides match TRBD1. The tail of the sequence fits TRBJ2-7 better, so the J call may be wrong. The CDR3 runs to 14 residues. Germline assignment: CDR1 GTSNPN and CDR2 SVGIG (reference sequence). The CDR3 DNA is TGTGCCTGGAGGCCCCTGACAGGGCCCTACGAGCAGTACTTC. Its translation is CAWRPLTGPYEQYF.

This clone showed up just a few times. Here the CDR3 DNA reads TGTGCCAGCTCACCGACAGGGGATGCTGGCTACACCTTC. Encoded protein: CASSPTGDAGYTF. This chain uses TRBV18 with TRBJ1-2, with 8 bases lining up with TRBD1. Germline-derived CDR1 and CDR2 are KGHSH and LQKENI. The CDR3 covers 13 residues. V shed 3 bases and J 7 bases; nucleotides not matched to a gene: 4.

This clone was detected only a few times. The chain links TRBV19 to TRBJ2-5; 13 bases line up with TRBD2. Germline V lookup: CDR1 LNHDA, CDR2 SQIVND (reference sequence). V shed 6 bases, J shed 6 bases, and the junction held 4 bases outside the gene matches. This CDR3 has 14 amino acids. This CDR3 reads CASRVTSGRQTQYF. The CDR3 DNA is TGTGCCAGTAGGGTGACTAGCGGGAGGCAGACCCAGTACTTC.

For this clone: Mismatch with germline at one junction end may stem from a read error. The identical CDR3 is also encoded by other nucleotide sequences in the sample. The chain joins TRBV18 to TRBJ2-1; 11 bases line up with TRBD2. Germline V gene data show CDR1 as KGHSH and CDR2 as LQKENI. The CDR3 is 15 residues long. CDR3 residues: CASSPGTSGNNEQFF. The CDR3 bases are TGTGCCAGTTCACCAGGGACTAGCGGCAACAATGAGCAGTTCTTC. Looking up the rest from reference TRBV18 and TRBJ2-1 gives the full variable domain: NAGVMQNPRHLVRRRGQEARLRCSPMKGHSHVYWYRQLPEEGLKFMVYLQKENIIDESGMPKERFSAEFPKEGPSILRIQQVVRGDSAAYFCASSPGTSGNNEQFFGPGTRLTVL.

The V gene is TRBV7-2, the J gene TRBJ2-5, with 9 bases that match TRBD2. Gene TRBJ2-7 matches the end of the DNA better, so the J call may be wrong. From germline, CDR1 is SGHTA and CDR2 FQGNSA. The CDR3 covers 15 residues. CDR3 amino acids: CASSLVSGSRYEQYF. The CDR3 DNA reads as TGTGCCAGCAGCTTAGTTAGCGGGAGTAGGTACGAGCAGTACTTC.

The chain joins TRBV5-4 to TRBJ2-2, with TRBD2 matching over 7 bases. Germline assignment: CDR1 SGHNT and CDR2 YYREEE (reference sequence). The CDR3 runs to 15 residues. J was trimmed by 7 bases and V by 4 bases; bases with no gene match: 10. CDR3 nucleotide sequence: TGTGCCAGCAGCCCGAAGGCGGGCGGGGGCGGGGAGCTGTTTTTT. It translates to CASSPKAGGGGELFF. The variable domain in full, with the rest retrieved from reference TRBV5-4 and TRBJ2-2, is ETGVTQSPTHLIKTRGQQVTLRCSSQSGHNTVSWYQQALGQGPQFIFQYYREEENGRGNFPPRFSGLQFPNYSSELNVNALELDDSALYLCASSPKAGGGGELFFGEGSRLTVL.